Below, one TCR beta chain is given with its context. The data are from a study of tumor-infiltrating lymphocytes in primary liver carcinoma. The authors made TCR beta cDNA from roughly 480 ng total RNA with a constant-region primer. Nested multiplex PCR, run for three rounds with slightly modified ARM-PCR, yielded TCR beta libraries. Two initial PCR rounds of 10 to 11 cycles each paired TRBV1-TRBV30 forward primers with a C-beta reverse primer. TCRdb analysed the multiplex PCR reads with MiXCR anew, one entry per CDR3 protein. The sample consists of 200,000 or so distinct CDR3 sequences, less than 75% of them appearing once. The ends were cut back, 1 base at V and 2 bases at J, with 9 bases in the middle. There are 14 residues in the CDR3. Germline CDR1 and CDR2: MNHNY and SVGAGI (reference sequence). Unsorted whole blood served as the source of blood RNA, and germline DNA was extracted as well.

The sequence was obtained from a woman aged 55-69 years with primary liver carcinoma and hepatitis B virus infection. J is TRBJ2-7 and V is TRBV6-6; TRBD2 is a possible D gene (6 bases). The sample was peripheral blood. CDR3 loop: CASSYFSGTYEQYF. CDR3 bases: TGTGCCAGCAGTTACTTTAGCGGCACCTACGAGCAGTACTTC.